Reported below is one T cell receptor beta chain. Study processing details: Researchers report that nucleated cell counts were estimated from reference gene primer amplification. Using immunoSEQ multiplex PCR, the repertoire was profiled, and TCRdb retains in-frame clones only, with some absent. The D gene and trimming were derived from the DNA, and the V and J assignments and clone size from that table. Of around 180,000 clones in the sample, approximately 85% were seen once. This entry belongs to a study of blood T cell repertoires in COVID-19. Study-wide context: Specimens from acute and convalescent COVID-19 originated in the United States, Italy and Spain.

The source material was peripheral blood. This sequence was found in a man in his sixties with acute or convalescent COVID-19.

The CDR3, as DNA: TGCGCCAGCAGCTGGGTCGGGAGCGGGACCTACAATGAGCAGTTCTTC. This translates into CASSWVGSGTYNEQFF. The chain links TRBV5-1 to TRBJ2-1; 7 bases match TRBD2. Germline V gene lookup returns CDR1 SGHRS and CDR2 YFSETQ. The length of the CDR3 is 16 residues. Unmatched junction bases numbered 8, after V lost 3 bases and J lost 2 bases.